These 13 T cell receptor beta chains share one sample of origin, sequenced in a study of CXCR3-negative and CXCR3-positive naive CD8 T cells. UMI-labeled 5' RACE yielded the TRB cDNA libraries. With the 5' RACE reads reprocessed, TCRdb shows one record per CDR3 protein and no DNA. Recorded here are roughly 65,000 distinct CDR3 sequences; the top ten clones represent 0.55% to 0.8%. Findings and limits, study-wide: Naive cells with CXCR3 showed TRB CDR3s that were more hydrophobic than those in CXCR3-negative naive cells.

These receptors have no identified antigens. Sequenced: naive CXCR3+ CD8+ T cells from blood. Subset meaning: CD45RO-CCR7+CD27+CD95- naive CD8+ T cells expressing CXCR3 (TNR3+). These receptors originate from a human donor in good health. Some clones in this sample may be carry-over from other donors' samples.

The chain uses TRBV28 and TRBJ1-1; TCRdb's D gene call, TRBD1, goes unchecked for lack of DNA. The germline V gene has CDR1 MDHEN and CDR2 SYDVKM. CDR3 length equals 14 residues. The CDR3 reads CASSGGTGLAEAFF. The whole variable domain, filled in from reference TRBV28 and TRBJ1-1, reads DVKVTQSSRYLVKRTGEKVFLECVQDMDHENMFWYRQDPGLGLRLIYFSYDVKMKEKGDIPEGYSVSREKKERFSLILESASTNQTSMYLCASSGGTGLAEAFFGQGTRLTVV.

The chain combines TRBV13 with TRBJ1-5; without DNA, the TCRdb call of TRBD1 cannot be checked. This CDR3 is 15 amino acids long. The germline CDR1 and CDR2 sequences are PRHDT and FYEKMQ (reference sequence). CDR3 residues: CASSSRGPPTQPQHF.

This chain links TRBV29-1 with TRBJ2-6; the TRBD1 assignment by TCRdb is unverifiable without DNA. The CDR3 loop spans 13 amino acids. CDR1 is SQVTM, CDR2 ANQGSEA, per germline. The CDR3 spells CSVGGPGANVLTF.

The V and J genes are TRBV6-2 or TRBV6-3 and TRBJ2-1; TCRdb designates TRBD1, a call that cannot be tested without DNA. CDR1 MNHEY and CDR2 SVGEGT come from the germline V gene. This CDR3 comprises 18 residues. The CDR3 sequence: CASSYSGLRDRVFNEQFF.

V and J are TRBV3-2 and TRBJ2-7. TRBV3-2 is an annotated pseudogene. This CDR3 spans 12 amino acids. This chain's CDR3 is CASSQELNEQYF.

The chain carries TRBV4-2 and TRBJ1-1; TCRdb proposes TRBD1, but this gene call is untestable without DNA. The germline V gene has CDR1 LGHNA and CDR2 YNFKEQ. This CDR3 spans 14 amino acids. CDR3 protein: CASSQTGTHTEAFF.

This sequence joins TRBV6-7 and TRBJ2-3; the D gene TCRdb calls, TRBD2, cannot be checked with no DNA. TRBV6-7 is recorded as an ORF, its role being uncertain. The length of the CDR3 is 16 residues. CDR3: CASSQLGLASTDTQYF.

The chain joins TRBV5-1 to TRBJ1-1; lacking DNA, the TRBD1 call made by TCRdb goes unchecked. Germline CDR1 and CDR2: SGHRS and YFSETQ. The CDR3 length is 13 residues. The chain's CDR3 is CASSPPEEPEAFF.

Here the CDR3 reads CASSFGGLYEQYF. V and J are TRBV7-8 and TRBJ2-7; the TRBD1 assignment by TCRdb is unverifiable without DNA. CDR1 SGHVS and CDR2 FQNEAQ come from the germline V gene. This CDR3 is 13 amino acids long.

V and J are TRBV7-9 and TRBJ2-7; TCRdb proposes TRBD1, but this gene call is untestable without DNA. Germline V gene data show CDR1 as SEHNR and CDR2 as FQNEAQ (reference sequence). CDR3 size: 21 residues. CDR3 region: CASSFSPDGQGFPYQLSEQYF.

V and J are TRBV12-3 or TRBV12-4 and TRBJ2-6; TCRdb's D call, TRBD1, is unchecked because there is no DNA. The CDR3 contains 18 residues. CDR3: CASSHPATGPAGANVLTF.

The rearrangement uses TRBV19 and TRBJ1-5; the D gene TCRdb calls, TRBD1, cannot be checked with no DNA. CDR1 is LNHDA, CDR2 SQIVND, per germline (reference sequence). This CDR3 spans 14 amino acids. The CDR3 region is CATHRGDGNQPQHF. The full variable domain, with the rest looked up from reference TRBV19 and TRBJ1-5, is DGGITQSPKYLFRKEGQNVTLSCEQNLNHDAMYWYRQDPGQGLRLIYYSQIVNDFQKGDIAEGYSVSREKKESFPLTVTSAQKNPTAFYLCATHRGDGNQPQHFGDGTRLSIL.

The V call is TRBV12-3 or TRBV12-4, the J call TRBJ2-1; as DNA is missing, the TRBD2 call by TCRdb cannot be tested. The CDR3 length is 15 residues. CDR3 residues: CASSARGPLGIEQFF.